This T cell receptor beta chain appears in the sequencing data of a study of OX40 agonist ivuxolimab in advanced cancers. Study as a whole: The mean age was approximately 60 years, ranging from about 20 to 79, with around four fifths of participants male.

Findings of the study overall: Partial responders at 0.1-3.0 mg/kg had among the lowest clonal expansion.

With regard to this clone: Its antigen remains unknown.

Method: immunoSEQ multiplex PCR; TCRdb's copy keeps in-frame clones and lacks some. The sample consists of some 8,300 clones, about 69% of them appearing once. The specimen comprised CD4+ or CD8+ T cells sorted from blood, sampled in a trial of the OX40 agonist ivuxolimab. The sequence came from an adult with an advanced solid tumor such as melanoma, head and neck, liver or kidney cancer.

Here the CDR3 reads CASSLGGWDYNSPLHF. The CDR3 DNA reads TGTGCCAGCAGCCTAGGGGGGTGGGATTATAATTCACCCCTCCACTTT. The chain recombines TRBV25-1 with TRBJ1-6; weak D call: TRBD1 (6 bases). CDR1 and CDR2 (germline): MGHDK, SYGVNS. This CDR3 spans 16 amino acids. V dropped 6 bases and J dropped 4 bases, with 16 bases sitting between them.